This T cell receptor beta chain was captured by sequencing in a study of blood T cell repertoires in COVID-19. Only in-frame clones appear in the TCRdb table, and some are missing; sequencing was by immunoSEQ multiplex PCR. The data hold about 260,000 clones, with around four fifths observed a single time. The sample taken for sequencing was peripheral blood. The source is a man aged 60-69 years with acute or convalescent COVID-19.

The CDR3 loop is CASSLGASGGAPNEQFF. The CDR3 nucleotides are TGCGCCAGCAGCTTGGGGGCTAGCGGGGGGGCCCCCAATGAGCAGTTCTTC. This chain links TRBV5-1 with TRBJ2-1, with 12 bases identical to TRBD2. J was trimmed by 6 bases and V by 0 bases; bases with no gene match: 7. Per the germline V gene, CDR1 is SGHRS and CDR2 is YFSETQ. This CDR3 has 17 residues.